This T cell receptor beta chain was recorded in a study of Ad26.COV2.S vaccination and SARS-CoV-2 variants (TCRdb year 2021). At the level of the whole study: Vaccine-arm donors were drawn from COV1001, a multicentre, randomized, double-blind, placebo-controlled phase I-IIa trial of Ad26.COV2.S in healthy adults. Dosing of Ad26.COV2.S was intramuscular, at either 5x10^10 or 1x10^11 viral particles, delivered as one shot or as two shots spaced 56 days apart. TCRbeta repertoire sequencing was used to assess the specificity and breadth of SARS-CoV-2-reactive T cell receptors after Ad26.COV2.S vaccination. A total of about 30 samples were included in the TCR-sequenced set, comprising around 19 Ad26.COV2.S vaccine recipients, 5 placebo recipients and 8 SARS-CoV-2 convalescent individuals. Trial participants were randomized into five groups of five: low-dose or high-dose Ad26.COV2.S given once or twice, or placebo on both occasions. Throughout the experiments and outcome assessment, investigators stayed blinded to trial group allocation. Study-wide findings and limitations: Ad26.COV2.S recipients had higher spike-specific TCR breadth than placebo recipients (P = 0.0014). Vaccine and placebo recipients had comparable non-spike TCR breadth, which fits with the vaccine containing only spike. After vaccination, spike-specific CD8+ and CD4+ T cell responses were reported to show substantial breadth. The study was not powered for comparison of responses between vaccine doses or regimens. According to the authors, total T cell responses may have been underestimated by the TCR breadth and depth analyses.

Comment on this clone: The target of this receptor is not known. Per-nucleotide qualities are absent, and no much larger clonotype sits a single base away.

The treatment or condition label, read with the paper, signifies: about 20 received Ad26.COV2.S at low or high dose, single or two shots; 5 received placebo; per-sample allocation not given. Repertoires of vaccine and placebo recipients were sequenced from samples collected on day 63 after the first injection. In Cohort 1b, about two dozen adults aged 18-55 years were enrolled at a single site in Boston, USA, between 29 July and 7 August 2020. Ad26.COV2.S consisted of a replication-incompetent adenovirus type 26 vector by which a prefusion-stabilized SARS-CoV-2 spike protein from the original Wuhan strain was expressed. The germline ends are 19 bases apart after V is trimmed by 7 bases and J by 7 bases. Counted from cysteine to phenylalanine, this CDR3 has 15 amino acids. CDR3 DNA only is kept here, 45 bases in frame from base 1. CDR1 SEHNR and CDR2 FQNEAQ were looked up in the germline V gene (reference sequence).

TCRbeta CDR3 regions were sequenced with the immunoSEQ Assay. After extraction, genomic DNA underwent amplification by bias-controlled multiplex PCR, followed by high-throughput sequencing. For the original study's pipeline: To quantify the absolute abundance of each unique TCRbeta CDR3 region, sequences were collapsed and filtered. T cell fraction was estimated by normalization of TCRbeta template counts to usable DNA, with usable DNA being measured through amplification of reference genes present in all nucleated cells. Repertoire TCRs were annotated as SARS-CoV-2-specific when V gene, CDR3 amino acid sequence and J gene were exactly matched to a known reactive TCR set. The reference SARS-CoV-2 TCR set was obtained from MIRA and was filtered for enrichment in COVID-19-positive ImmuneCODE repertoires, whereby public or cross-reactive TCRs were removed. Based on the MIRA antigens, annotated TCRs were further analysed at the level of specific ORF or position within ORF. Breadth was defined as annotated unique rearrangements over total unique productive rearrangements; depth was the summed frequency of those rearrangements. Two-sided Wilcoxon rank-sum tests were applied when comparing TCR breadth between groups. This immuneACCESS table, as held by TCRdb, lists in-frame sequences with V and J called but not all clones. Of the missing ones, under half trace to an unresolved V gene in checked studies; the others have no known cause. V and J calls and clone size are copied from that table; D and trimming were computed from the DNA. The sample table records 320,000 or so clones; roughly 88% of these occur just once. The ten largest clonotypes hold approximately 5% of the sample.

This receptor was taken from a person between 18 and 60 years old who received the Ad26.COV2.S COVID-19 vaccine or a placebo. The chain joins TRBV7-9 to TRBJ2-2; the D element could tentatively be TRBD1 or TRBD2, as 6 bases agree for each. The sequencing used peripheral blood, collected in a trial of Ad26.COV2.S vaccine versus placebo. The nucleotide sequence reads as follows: TGTGCCAGCACCCCTCTCCCGGGGGCGGGCGGGGAGCTGTTTTTT. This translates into CASTPLPGAGGELFF.